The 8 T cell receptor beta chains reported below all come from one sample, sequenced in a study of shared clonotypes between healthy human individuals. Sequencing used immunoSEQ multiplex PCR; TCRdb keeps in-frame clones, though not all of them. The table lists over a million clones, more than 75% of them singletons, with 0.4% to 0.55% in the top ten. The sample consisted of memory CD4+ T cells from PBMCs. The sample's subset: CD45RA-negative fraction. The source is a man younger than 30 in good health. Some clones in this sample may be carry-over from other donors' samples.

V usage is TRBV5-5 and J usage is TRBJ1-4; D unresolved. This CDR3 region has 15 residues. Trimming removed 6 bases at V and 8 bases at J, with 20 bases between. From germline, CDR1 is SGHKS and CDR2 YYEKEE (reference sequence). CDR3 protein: CASTIEGGPGEKLFF. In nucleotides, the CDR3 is TGTGCCAGCACCATTGAGGGCGGGCCTGGGGAAAAACTGTTTTTT.

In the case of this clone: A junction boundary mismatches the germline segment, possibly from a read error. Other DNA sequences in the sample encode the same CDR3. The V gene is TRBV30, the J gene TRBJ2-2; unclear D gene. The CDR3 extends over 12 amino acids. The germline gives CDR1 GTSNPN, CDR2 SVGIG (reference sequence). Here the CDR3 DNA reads TGTGCCTGGAGTGTACCGGTAACGGAGCTGTTCTTT. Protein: CAWSVPVTELFF.

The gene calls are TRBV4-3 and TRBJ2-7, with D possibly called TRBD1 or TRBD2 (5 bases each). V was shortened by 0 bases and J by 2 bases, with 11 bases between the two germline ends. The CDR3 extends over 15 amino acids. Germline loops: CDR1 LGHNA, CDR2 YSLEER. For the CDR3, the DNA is TGCGCCAGCAGCCAAGATACCGGGACGACCTACGAGCAGTACTTC. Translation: CASSQDTGTTYEQYF.

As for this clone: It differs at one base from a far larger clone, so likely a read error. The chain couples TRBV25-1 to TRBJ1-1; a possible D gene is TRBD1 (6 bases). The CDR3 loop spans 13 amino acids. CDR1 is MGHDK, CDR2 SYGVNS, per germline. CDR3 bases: TGTGCCAGCAGCGGCAGGGGTCACACTGAAGTTTTCTTT. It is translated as CASSGRGHTEVFF. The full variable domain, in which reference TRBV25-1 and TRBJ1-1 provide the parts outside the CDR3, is EADIYQTPRYLVIGTGKKITLECSQTMGHDKMYWYQQDPGMELHLIHYSYGVNSTEKGDLSSESTVSRIRTEHFPLTLESARPSHTSQYLCASSGRGHTEVFFGQGTRLTVV.

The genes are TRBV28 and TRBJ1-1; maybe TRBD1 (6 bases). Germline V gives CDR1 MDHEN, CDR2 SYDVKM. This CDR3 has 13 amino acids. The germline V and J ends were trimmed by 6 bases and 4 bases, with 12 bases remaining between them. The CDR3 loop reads CASSTGQPTEAFF. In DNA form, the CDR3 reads TGTGCCAGCAGCACCGGACAGCCCACTGAAGCTTTCTTT.

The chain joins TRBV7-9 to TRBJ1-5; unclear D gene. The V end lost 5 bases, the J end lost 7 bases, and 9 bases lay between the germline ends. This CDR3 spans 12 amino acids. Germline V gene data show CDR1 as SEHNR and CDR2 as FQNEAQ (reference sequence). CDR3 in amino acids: CASSLDTQPQHF. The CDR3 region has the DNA TGTGCCAGCAGCCTAGACACCCAGCCCCAGCATTTT.

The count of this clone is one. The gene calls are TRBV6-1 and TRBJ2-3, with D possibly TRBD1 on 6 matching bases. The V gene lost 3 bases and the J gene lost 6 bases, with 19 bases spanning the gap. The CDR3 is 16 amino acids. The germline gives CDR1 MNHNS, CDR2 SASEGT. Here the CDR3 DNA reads TGTGCCAGCAGTGATATTTGGACAGCACTTTGGGATACGCAGTATTTT. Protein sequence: CASSDIWTALWDTQYF.

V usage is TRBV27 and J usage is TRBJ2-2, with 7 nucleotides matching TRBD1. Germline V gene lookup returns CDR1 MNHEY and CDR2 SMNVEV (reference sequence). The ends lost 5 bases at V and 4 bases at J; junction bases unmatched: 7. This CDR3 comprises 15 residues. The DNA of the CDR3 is TGTGCCAGCAGTCCCCAGGGGGATTTCACCGGGGAGCTGTTTTTT. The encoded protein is CASSPQGDFTGELFF.